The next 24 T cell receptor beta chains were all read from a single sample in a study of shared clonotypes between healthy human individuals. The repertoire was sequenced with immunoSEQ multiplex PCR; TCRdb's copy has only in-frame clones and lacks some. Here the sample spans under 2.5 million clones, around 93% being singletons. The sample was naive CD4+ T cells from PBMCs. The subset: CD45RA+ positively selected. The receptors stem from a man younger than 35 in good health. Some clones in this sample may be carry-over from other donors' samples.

The CDR3 sequence: CASSDQGALPPGANVLTF. Written as DNA, the CDR3 is TGTGCCAGCAGCGACCAGGGGGCTCTTCCTCCTGGGGCCAACGTCCTGACTTTC. V and J are TRBV9 and TRBJ2-6; 8 bases line up with TRBD1. V shed 3 bases and J 2 bases; nucleotides not matched to a gene: 10. The germline V gene encodes CDR1 SGDLS and CDR2 YYNGEE. The CDR3 runs 18 residues.

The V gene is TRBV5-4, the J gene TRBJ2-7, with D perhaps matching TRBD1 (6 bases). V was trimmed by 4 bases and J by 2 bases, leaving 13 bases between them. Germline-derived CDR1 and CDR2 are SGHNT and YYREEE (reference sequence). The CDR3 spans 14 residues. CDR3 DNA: TGTGCCAGCAGCCCAGGGGACCGCCCCTACGAGCAGTACTTC. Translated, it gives CASSPGDRPYEQYF. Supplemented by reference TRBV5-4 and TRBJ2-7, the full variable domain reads ETGVTQSPTHLIKTRGQQVTLRCSSQSGHNTVSWYQQALGQGPQFIFQYYREEENGRGNFPPRFSGLQFPNYSSELNVNALELDDSALYLCASSPGDRPYEQYFGPGTRLTVT.

The DNA of the CDR3 is TGTGCCAGCAGCTTAAACGGGGCCATGGCCTCCGAGCAGTACTTC. Protein: CASSLNGAMASEQYF. The rearrangement joins TRBV7-3 to TRBJ2-7; either TRBD1 or TRBD2 may supply D (5 bases each). This CDR3 comprises 15 residues. CDR1 is SGHTA, CDR2 FQGTGA, per germline. Trimming cost V 1 base and J 6 bases, with 16 bases left between them.

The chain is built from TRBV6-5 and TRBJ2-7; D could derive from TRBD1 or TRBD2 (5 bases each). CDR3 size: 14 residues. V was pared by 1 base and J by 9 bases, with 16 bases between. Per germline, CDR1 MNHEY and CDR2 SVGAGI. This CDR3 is CASSYLQGESGQYF. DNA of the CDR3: TGTGCCAGCAGTTACTTGCAGGGAGAATCCGGGCAGTACTTC.

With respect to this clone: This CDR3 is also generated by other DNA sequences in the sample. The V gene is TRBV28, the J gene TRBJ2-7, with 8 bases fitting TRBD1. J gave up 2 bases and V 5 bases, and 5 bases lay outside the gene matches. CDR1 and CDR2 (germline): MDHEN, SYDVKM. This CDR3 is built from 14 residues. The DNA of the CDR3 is TGTGCCAGCAGTCCGGGACAGGCGCCCTACGAGCAGTACTTC. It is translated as CASSPGQAPYEQYF.

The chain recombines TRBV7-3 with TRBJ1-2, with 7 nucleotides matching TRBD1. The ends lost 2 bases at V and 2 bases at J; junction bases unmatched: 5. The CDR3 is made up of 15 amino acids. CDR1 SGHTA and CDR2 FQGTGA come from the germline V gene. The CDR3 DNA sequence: TGTGCCAGCAGCTTATGGCCGGGACAGAACTATGGCTACACCTTC. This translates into CASSLWPGQNYGYTF.

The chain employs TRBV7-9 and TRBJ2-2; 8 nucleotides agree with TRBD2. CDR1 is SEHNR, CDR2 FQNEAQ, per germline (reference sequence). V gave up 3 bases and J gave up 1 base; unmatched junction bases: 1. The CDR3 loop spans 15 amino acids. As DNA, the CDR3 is TGTGCCAGCAGCTTTACTAGCGGGAACACCGGGGAGCTGTTTTTT. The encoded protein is CASSFTSGNTGELFF.

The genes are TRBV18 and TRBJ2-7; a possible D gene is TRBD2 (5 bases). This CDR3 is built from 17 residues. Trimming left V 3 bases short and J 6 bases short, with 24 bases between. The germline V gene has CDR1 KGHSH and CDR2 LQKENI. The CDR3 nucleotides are TGTGCCAGCTCACCCATGATACTAGGAGGCGAGGTAGGCGAGCAGTACTTC. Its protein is CASSPMILGGEVGEQYF. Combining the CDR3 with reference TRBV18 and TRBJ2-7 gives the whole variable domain NAGVMQNPRHLVRRRGQEARLRCSPMKGHSHVYWYRQLPEEGLKFMVYLQKENIIDESGMPKERFSAEFPKEGPSILRIQQVVRGDSAAYFCASSPMILGGEVGEQYFGPGTRLTVT.

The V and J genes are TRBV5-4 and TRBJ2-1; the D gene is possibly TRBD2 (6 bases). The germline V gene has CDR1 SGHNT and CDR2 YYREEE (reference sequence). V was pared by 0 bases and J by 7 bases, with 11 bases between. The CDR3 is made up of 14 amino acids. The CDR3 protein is CASSLVSGRNEQFF. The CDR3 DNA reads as TGTGCCAGCAGCTTGGTGTCAGGGAGGAATGAGCAGTTCTTC.

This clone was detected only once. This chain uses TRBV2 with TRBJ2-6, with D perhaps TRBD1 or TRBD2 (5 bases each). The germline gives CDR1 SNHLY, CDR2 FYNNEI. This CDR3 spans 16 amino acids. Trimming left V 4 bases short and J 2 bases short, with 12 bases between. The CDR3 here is CASSVTGLAGANVLTF. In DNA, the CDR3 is TGTGCCAGCAGTGTTACGGGGCTAGCTGGGGCCAACGTCCTGACTTTC.

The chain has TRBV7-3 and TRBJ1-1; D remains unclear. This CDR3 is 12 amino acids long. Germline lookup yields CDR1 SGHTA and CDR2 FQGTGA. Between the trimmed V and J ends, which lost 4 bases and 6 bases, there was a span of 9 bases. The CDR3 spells CASSSPVAEAFF. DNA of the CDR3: TGTGCCAGCAGCTCCCCCGTTGCTGAAGCTTTCTTT. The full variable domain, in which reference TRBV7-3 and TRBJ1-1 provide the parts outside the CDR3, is GAGVSQTPSNKVTEKGKYVELRCDPISGHTALYWYRQSLGQGPEFLIYFQGTGAADDSGLPNDRFFAVRPEGSVSTLKIQRTERGDSAVYLCASSSPVAEAFFGQGTRLTVV.

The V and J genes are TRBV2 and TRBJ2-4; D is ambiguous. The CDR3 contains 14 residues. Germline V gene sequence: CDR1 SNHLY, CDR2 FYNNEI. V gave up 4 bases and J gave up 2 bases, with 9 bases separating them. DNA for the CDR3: TGTGCCAGCAGTGGGACGGGCACCAAAAACATTCAGTACTTC. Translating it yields CASSGTGTKNIQYF.

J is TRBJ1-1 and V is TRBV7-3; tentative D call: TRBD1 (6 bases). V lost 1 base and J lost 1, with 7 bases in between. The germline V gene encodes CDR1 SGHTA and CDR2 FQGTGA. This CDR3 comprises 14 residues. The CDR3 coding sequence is TGTGCCAGCAGCTTAATGGGACAGAACACTGAAGCTTTCTTT. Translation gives CASSLMGQNTEAFF.

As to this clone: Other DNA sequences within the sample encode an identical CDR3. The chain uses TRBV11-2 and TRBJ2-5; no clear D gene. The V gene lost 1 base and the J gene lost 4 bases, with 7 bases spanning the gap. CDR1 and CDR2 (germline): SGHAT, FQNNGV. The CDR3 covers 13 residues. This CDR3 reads CASSLGSRETQYF. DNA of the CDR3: TGTGCCAGCAGCTTAGGCAGTCGAGAGACCCAGTACTTC.

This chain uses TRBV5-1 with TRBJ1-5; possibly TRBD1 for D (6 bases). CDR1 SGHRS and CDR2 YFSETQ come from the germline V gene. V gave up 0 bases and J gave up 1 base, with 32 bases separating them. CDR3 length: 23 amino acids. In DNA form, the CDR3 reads TGCGCCAGCAGCTTGGGCATTCTACAGGGAGAGGCCTTAGGGGTTAAGAGCAATCAGCCCCAGCATTTT. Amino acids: CASSLGILQGEALGVKSNQPQHF.

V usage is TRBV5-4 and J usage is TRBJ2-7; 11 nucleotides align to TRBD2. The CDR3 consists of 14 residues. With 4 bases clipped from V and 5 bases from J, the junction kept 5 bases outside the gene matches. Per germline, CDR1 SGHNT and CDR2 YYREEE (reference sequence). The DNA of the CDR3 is TGTGCCAGCAGCGTGGGACTAGCGGCAGACGAGCAGTACTTC. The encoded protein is CASSVGLAADEQYF.

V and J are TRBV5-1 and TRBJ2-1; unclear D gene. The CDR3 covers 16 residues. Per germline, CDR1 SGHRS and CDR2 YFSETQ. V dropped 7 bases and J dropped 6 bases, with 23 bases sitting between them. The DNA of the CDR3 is TGCGCCAGCTCAGAGGTTATAGGCGCGTTTGGCAATGAGCAGTTCTTC. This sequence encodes CASSEVIGAFGNEQFF.

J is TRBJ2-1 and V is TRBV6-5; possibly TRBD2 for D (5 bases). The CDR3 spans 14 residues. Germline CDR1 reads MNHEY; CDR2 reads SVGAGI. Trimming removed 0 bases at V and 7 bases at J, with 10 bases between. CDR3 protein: CASSYSPSPNEQFF. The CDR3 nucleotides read TGTGCCAGCAGTTACTCCCCTAGCCCTAATGAGCAGTTCTTC.

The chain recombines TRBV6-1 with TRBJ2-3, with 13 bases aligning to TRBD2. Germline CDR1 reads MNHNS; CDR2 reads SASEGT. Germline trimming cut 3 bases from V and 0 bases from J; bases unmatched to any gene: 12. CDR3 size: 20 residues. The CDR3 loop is CASSDLGWTSGRRSTDTQYF. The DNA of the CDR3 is TGTGCCAGCAGTGATTTAGGTTGGACTAGCGGGAGACGGAGCACAGATACGCAGTATTTT.

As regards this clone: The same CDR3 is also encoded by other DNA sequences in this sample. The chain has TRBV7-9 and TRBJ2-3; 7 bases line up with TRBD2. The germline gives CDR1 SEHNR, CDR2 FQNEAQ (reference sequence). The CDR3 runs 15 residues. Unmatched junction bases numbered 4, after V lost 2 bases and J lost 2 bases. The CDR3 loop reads CASSLSSGYTDTQYF. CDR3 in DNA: TGTGCCAGCAGCTTATCTAGCGGCTACACAGATACGCAGTATTTT.

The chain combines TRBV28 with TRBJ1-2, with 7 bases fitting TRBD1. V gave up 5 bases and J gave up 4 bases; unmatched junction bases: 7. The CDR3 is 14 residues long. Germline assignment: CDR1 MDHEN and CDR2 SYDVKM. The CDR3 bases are TGTGCCAGCAGTAACGACAGGGCTCCCTATGGCTACACCTTC. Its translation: CASSNDRAPYGYTF.

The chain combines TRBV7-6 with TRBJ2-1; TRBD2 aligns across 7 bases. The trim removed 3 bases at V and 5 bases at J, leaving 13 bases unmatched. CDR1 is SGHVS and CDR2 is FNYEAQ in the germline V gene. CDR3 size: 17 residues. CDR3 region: CASSLIFPGTTNNEQFF. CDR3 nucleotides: TGTGCCAGCAGCTTGATCTTCCCCGGGACTACAAACAATGAGCAGTTCTTC.

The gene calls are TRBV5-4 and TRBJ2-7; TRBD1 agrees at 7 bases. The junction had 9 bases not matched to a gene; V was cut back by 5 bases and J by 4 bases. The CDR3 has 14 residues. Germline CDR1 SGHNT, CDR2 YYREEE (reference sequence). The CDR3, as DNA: TGTGCCAGCAGGCCAGGGGGACCCGTATACGAGCAGTACTTC. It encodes CASRPGGPVYEQYF.

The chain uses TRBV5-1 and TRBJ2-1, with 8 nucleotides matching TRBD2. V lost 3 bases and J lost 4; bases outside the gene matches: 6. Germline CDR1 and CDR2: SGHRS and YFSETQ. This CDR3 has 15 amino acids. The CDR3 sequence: CASSSGTSWYNEQFF. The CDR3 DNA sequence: TGCGCCAGCAGCTCCGGGACTAGTTGGTACAATGAGCAGTTCTTC.